The 19 T cell receptor beta chains below come from one sample, sequenced in a study of cytomegalovirus exposure and HLA in healthy donors. Using immunoSEQ multiplex PCR, the repertoire was profiled, and TCRdb retains in-frame clones only, with some absent. The sample lists roughly 330,000 clones; about nine tenths were seen once. Sequencing input: PBMCs. The source is a woman aged 25-40 years in good health and CMV-seropositive.

The rearrangement joins TRBV27 to TRBJ2-7, with D possibly being TRBD2 (6 bases). CDR1 and CDR2 (germline): MNHEY, SMNVEV (reference sequence). The CDR3 is 13 residues long. V lost 6 bases and J lost 3, with 12 bases in between. Here the CDR3 reads CASRPGASYEQYF. CDR3 nucleotide sequence: TGTGCCAGCAGACCGGGAGCAAGCTACGAGCAGTACTTC.

The chain couples TRBV5-6 to TRBJ2-1, with 12 positions matching TRBD2. Looked up from germline, CDR1 is SGHDT and CDR2 is YYEEEE. V dropped 4 bases and J dropped 5; count of bases not matched to a gene: 4. The CDR3 covers 15 residues. CDR3 in amino acids: CASSAGLAGNNEQFF. The CDR3 DNA is TGTGCCAGCAGCGCGGGACTAGCGGGTAACAATGAGCAGTTCTTC.

The rearrangement links TRBV25-1 to TRBJ1-1; D perhaps matches TRBD1 (5 bases). The CDR3 has 14 residues. V gave up 2 bases and J gave up 3 bases, with 10 bases separating them. CDR1 and CDR2 from the germline V gene are MGHDK and SYGVNS. As DNA, the CDR3 is TGTGCCAGCAGTGAAATTGGGACGGACACTGAAGCTTTCTTT. Amino acid sequence: CASSEIGTDTEAFF. Full variable domain (missing parts from reference TRBV25-1 and TRBJ1-1): EADIYQTPRYLVIGTGKKITLECSQTMGHDKMYWYQQDPGMELHLIHYSYGVNSTEKGDLSSESTVSRIRTEHFPLTLESARPSHTSQYLCASSEIGTDTEAFFGQGTRLTVV.

The rearrangement joins TRBV30 to TRBJ2-1; D may correspond to TRBD1 or TRBD2 (5 bases each). The CDR3 extends over 17 amino acids. Trimming cost V 0 bases and J 5 bases, with 20 bases left between them. The germline V gene has CDR1 GTSNPN and CDR2 SVGIG (reference sequence). The CDR3 loop is CAWSVPYRDLGNNEQFF. CDR3 bases: TGTGCCTGGAGTGTTCCTTACCGGGACCTCGGAAACAATGAGCAGTTCTTC.

This chain uses TRBV4-1 with TRBJ2-7; TRBD1 aligns across 7 bases. The germline gives CDR1 MGHRA, CDR2 YSYEKL. The CDR3 is 16 amino acids. V shed 4 bases, J shed 0 bases, and the junction held 9 bases outside the gene matches. Here the CDR3 reads CASSRLAGTVSYEQYF. CDR3 coding DNA: TGCGCCAGCAGCCGCTTGGCCGGGACAGTCTCCTACGAGCAGTACTTC.

V and J are TRBV7-9 and TRBJ1-2; D might be TRBD1 (5 bases). This CDR3 is 14 amino acids long. Germline V gene sequence: CDR1 SEHNR, CDR2 FQNEAQ (reference sequence). V was shortened by 1 base and J by 4 bases, with 10 bases between the two germline ends. The CDR3 DNA follows: TGTGCCAGCAGCTTAGTGGGCGGGGGCTATGGCTACACCTTC. Translating it yields CASSLVGGGYGYTF.

The chain carries TRBV6-1 and TRBJ1-2, with a tentative D call TRBD1 (5 bases). This CDR3 comprises 15 residues. The V and J ends lost 6 bases and 8 bases respectively, with 22 bases between them. Germline V CDR1 and CDR2: MNHNS, SASEGT. The CDR3 here is CASRQTGTLMQGYTF. The CDR3 DNA reads as TGTGCCAGCAGACAAACCGGGACCCTCATGCAGGGCTACACCTTC.

This clone has just a few counts. The chain uses TRBV11-2 and TRBJ2-7; D is unresolved. Germline V lookup: CDR1 SGHAT, CDR2 FQNNGV. V was trimmed by 4 bases and J by 2 bases, leaving 0 bases between them. The CDR3 is 10 residues long. The CDR3 here is CASSSYEQYF. DNA for the CDR3: TGTGCCAGCAGCTCCTACGAGCAGTACTTC.

Remarks on this clone: At one of its ends the junction is not consistent with the germline gene, which may arise from a read error. The CDR3 bases are TGCGGGACTAGCGGGAGTTGGGATACGCAGTATTTT. It specifies CGTSGSWDTQYF. This rearrangement joins TRBV30 to TRBJ2-3; the match to TRBD2 covers 14 bases. CDR1 is GTSNPN, CDR2 SVGIG, per germline (reference sequence). This CDR3 comprises 12 residues.

This rearrangement joins TRBV28 to TRBJ2-5; perhaps D is TRBD1 or TRBD2 (5 bases each). Germline V gene lookup returns CDR1 MDHEN and CDR2 SYDVKM. Trimming shortened V by 6 bases and J by 1 base, and 9 bases separated the two germline ends. This CDR3 has 13 amino acids. CDR3 bases: TGTGCCAGCAGAGGGGACGCCCAAGAGACCCAGTACTTC. It encodes CASRGDAQETQYF.

This clone showed up just a few times. This chain joins TRBV29-1 and TRBJ1-6, with a weak D call TRBD1 (5 bases). In germline, CDR1 is SQVTM, CDR2 ANQGSEA. The CDR3 loop spans 12 amino acids. Trimming left V 6 bases short and J 9 bases short, with 12 bases between. The CDR3 loop is CSVGEKGSPLHF. The CDR3 nucleotides read TGCAGCGTGGGGGAGAAGGGTTCACCCCTCCACTTT.

This clone showed up just once. The genes are TRBV7-3 and TRBJ1-6, with TRBD1 matching over 7 bases. Germline assignment: CDR1 SGHTA and CDR2 FQGTGA. With 2 bases clipped from V and 7 bases from J, the junction kept 2 bases outside the gene matches. This CDR3 spans 14 amino acids. The CDR3 reads CASSLGTANSPLHF. In DNA, the CDR3 is TGTGCCAGCAGCTTAGGGACAGCGAATTCACCCCTCCACTTT.

This sequence joins TRBV4-1 and TRBJ1-1; the match to TRBD1 covers 8 bases. With V trimmed by 3 bases and J by 8 bases, 5 bases remained unmatched. Germline lookup yields CDR1 MGHRA and CDR2 YSYEKL. This CDR3 is 13 amino acids long. The CDR3 loop is CASSHPDREEAFF. In nucleotides, the CDR3 is TGCGCCAGCAGCCACCCGGACAGGGAGGAAGCTTTCTTT.

With respect to this clone: This same CDR3 is encoded by further DNA sequences in the sample. The rearrangement links TRBV28 to TRBJ2-7; no clear D. Trimming pared 6 bases from V and 2 bases from J, leaving 5 bases between. The CDR3 contains 11 residues. Germline CDR1 and CDR2: MDHEN and SYDVKM. CDR3 sequence (DNA): TGTGCCAGCAGCTCCCCCTACGAGCAGTACTTC. Translating it yields CASSSPYEQYF.

This clone was counted once. The V call is TRBV28, the J call TRBJ1-1, with 8 bases lining up with TRBD1. CDR1 and CDR2 (germline): MDHEN, SYDVKM. The CDR3 totals 13 residues. V shed 10 bases and J 0 bases; nucleotides not matched to a gene: 4. The CDR3 reads CATRDRMNTEAFF. DNA of the CDR3: TGTGCCACCCGGGACAGGATGAACACTGAAGCTTTCTTT. The full variable domain, with the rest looked up from reference TRBV28 and TRBJ1-1, is DVKVTQSSRYLVKRTGEKVFLECVQDMDHENMFWYRQDPGLGLRLIYFSYDVKMKEKGDIPEGYSVSREKKERFSLILESASTNQTSMYLCATRDRMNTEAFFGQGTRLTVV.

The rearrangement joins TRBV5-1 to TRBJ1-6, with D perhaps TRBD1 (5 bases). The CDR3 contains 16 residues. Germline assignment: CDR1 SGHRS and CDR2 YFSETQ. The ends were cut back, 0 bases at V and 10 bases at J, with 17 bases in the middle. CDR3 DNA sequence: TGCGCCAGCAGCTTGGTGGTTGGCAGGGTTGGATCACCCCTCCACTTT. Protein: CASSLVVGRVGSPLHF.

As to this clone: The sample has other DNA sequences that encode this CDR3 too. The chain is built from TRBV7-8 and TRBJ1-1, with D possibly TRBD1 on 6 matching bases. The ends were cut back, 3 bases at V and 1 base at J, with 6 bases in the middle. This CDR3 spans 13 amino acids. Per the germline V gene, CDR1 is SGHVS and CDR2 is FQNEAQ. CDR3 sequence reads: CASSLTGNTEAFF. The CDR3, as DNA: TGTGCCAGCAGCTTGACAGGGAACACTGAAGCTTTCTTT.

The chain couples TRBV9 to TRBJ2-3; 12 bases match TRBD1. Germline CDR1 and CDR2: SGDLS and YYNGEE. V was clipped by 5 bases and J by 4 bases; unmatched bases: 5. The CDR3 totals 15 residues. For the CDR3, the DNA is TGTGCCAGCAGGATGGGACAGGGGGCCTCAGATACGCAGTATTTT. Protein sequence: CASRMGQGASDTQYF. Variable domain in full (rest from reference TRBV9 and TRBJ2-3): DSGVTQTPKHLITATGQRVTLRCSPRSGDLSVYWYQQSLDQGLQFLIQYYNGEERAKGNILERFSAQQFPDLHSELNLSSLELGDSALYFCASRMGQGASDTQYFGPGTRLTVL.

V gene TRBV29-1 combines with J gene TRBJ2-1; D possibly corresponds to TRBD1 (5 bases). Per germline, CDR1 SQVTM and CDR2 ANQGSEA. This CDR3 contains 17 residues. With 5 bases removed from V and 6 bases from J, the gap between germline ends came to 26 bases. The CDR3: CSVHGAHTGKGFNEQFF. For the CDR3, the DNA is TGCAGCGTTCATGGGGCCCACACGGGTAAAGGTTTCAATGAGCAGTTCTTC.